The T cell receptor (beta chain) described here comes from a study of T-cell reconstitution after alpha-beta-depleted transplantation in children. This clonotype was picked up a small number of times. Its target is not known. Construction of the TCRbeta library involved unique molecular identifiers. TCRdb reprocessed the PCR reads via MiXCR and lists one record per CDR3 protein. The sample records 700,000 to 850,000 distinct CDR3 sequences, about 16% being singletons. Broader study findings: Reportedly, alpha-beta T cells present about two months post-transplant originated from several hundred expanded clones of graft origin. One year after transplant, T-cell counts and diversity came mostly from newly produced T cells. Several patients had high TCRbeta diversity at day 60; it came from surviving recipient T cells and thymic progenitors.

The germline V and J ends were trimmed by 6 bases and 2 bases, with 17 bases remaining between them. The CDR3 contains 15 residues. Germline values: CDR1 KGHSH, CDR2 LQKENI. The source was PBMCs, mostly from graft donor cells, collected 360 days after TCRalphabeta/CD19-depleted stem cell transplant. The sequence was obtained from a male patient younger than 18 who had a stem cell transplant for acute lymphoblastic leukemia, so the T cells may come from the graft donor. This chain links TRBV18 with TRBJ2-7; D gene ambiguous. This CDR3 reads CASSPGTISAYEQYF. In DNA, the CDR3 is TGTGCCAGCTCCCCTGGAACGATTTCTGCCTACGAGCAGTACTTC. The full variable domain, completed using reference TRBV18 and TRBJ2-7, is NAGVMQNPRHLVRRRGQEARLRCSPMKGHSHVYWYRQLPEEGLKFMVYLQKENIIDESGMPKERFSAEFPKEGPSILRIQQVVRGDSAAYFCASSPGTISAYEQYFGPGTRLTVT.